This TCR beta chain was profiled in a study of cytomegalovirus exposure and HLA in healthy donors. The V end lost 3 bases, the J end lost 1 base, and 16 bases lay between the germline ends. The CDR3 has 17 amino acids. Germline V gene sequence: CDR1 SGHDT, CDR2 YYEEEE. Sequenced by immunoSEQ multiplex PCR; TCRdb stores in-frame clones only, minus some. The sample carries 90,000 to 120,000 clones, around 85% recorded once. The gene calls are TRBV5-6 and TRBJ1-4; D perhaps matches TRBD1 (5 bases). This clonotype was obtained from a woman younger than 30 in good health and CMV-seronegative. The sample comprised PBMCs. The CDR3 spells CASSSGTPAGTNEKLFF. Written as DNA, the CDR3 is TGTGCCAGCAGCTCCGGGACTCCGGCCGGAACTAATGAAAAACTGTTTTTT.